This record looks at one T cell receptor (beta chain) sequence and its context. The antigen remains undetermined. The sample belongs to a study of T-cell memory formation after mild COVID-19. Findings and caveats of the study: CD4+ contracting clones lay mainly in CM and EM, CD8+ ones in EMRA.

From germline, CDR1 is MDHEN and CDR2 SYDVKM. CDR3 length equals 15 residues. V lost 5 bases and J lost 4; bases outside the gene matches: 7. With constant-segment primers, 5'RACE yielded cDNA libraries of TCR alpha and TCR beta that carried sample barcodes and UMIs. TCRdb itself ran the 5' RACE reads through MiXCR, one entry per CDR3 protein. Here the sample spans about 180,000 distinct CDR3 sequences, about 18% being singletons. This TCR derives from a man aged 18 to 29 who had mild COVID-19 (a few samples of this study predate the infection). Cell type and time point are not known. The chain is built from TRBV28 and TRBJ1-4; 7 nucleotides match TRBD1. The sequenced sample consisted of PBMCs or a T cell subset sorted from them (not recorded which). The CDR3, as DNA: TGTGCCAGCAGTCGTAGGGACAGTTATAATGAAAAACTGTTTTTT. Amino acids: CASSRRDSYNEKLFF.